The clone carrying this T cell receptor beta chain was seen a handful of times. This sample was included in a study of CD8+ T cells in alopecia areata. This CDR3 is built from 15 residues. In germline, CDR1 is SGHDT, CDR2 YYEEEE. Trimming stripped 5 bases from V and 2 bases from J, with 13 bases between. cDNA reverse transcribed from extracted RNA served as the sequencing template. Generated by immunoSEQ multiplex PCR, the TCRdb table keeps only in-frame clones and is missing some. The profile shows roughly 150,000 clones, about 50% of them singletons. The V gene is TRBV5-6, the J gene TRBJ2-2; possible D gene TRBD1, 6 bases. This specimen consisted of CD8+ T cells sorted from blood, obtained at week 0. This TCR was recovered from a human donor with alopecia areata. The CDR3 coding sequence is TGTGCCAGCAGGATGGGCAGGGGAAACACCGGGGAGCTGTTTTTT. This codes for CASRMGRGNTGELFF.